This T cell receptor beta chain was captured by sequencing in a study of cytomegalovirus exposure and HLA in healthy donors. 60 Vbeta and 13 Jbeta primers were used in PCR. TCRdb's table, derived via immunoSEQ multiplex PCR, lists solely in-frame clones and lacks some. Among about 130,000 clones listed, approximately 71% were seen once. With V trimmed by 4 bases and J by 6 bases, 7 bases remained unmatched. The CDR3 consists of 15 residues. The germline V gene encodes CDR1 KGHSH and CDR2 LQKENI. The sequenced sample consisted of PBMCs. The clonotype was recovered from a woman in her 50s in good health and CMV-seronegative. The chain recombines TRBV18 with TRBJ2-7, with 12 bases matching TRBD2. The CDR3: CASSLRTSGKAEQYF. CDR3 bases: TGTGCCAGCTCACTTAGGACTAGCGGGAAGGCCGAGCAGTACTTC. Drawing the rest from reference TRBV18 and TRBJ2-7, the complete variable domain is NAGVMQNPRHLVRRRGQEARLRCSPMKGHSHVYWYRQLPEEGLKFMVYLQKENIIDESGMPKERFSAEFPKEGPSILRIQQVVRGDSAAYFCASSLRTSGKAEQYFGPGTRLTVT.